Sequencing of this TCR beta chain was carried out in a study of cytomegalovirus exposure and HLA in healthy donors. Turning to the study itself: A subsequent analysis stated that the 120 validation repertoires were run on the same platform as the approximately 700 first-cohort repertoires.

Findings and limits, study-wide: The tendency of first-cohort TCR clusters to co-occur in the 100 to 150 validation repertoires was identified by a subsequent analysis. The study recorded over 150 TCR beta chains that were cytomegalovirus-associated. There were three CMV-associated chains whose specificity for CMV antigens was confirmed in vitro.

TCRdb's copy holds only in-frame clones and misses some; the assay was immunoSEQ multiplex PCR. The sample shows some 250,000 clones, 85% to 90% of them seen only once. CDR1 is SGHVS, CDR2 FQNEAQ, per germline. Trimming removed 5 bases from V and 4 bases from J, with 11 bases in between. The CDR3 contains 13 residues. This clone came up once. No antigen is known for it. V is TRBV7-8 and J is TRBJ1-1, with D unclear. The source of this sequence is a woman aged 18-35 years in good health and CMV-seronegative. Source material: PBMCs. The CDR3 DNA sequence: TGTGCCAGCAGCGCACCGGAGGGCACTGAAGCTTTCTTT. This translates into CASSAPEGTEAFF.